This paragraph reports one T cell receptor beta chain. This sample stems from a study of blood T cell repertoires in COVID-19. V shed 5 bases and J shed 0 bases, with 14 bases lying between them. CDR3 length equals 15 residues. The germline V gene encodes CDR1 SGHAT and CDR2 FQNNGV. In the original processing: Estimation of nucleated cell counts was performed using reference gene primer amplification. Using immunoSEQ multiplex PCR, the repertoire was profiled, and TCRdb retains in-frame clones only, with some absent. Clone size and V and J calls were adopted from that table, with D and trimming inferred from the DNA. The table has under 200,000 clones, 80% to 90% seen once.

The chain couples TRBV11-2 to TRBJ2-7, with a possible D match to TRBD1 (6 bases). This TCR was sampled from an elderly woman with COVID-19, enrolled during active disease. The sample was peripheral blood. CDR3 nucleotide sequence: TGTGCCAGCAGCCCGCGACAGGTCAACTCCTACGAGCAGTACTTC. This translates into CASSPRQVNSYEQYF.